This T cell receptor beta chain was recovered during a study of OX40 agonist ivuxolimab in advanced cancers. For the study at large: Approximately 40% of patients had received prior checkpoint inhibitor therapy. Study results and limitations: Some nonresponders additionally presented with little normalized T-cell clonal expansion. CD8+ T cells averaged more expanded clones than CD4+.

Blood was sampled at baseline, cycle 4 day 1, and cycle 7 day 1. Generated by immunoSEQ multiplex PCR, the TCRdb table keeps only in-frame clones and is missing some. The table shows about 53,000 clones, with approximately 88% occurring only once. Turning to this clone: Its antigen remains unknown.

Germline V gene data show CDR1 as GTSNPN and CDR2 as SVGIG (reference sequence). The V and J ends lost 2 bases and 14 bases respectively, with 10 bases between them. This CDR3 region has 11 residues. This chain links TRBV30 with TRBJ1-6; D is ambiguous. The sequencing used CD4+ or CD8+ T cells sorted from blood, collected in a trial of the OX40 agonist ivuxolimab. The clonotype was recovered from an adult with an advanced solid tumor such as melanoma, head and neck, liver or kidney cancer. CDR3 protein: CAWSTDVTLHF. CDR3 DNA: TGTGCCTGGAGTACGGACGTAACCCTCCACTTT.